Below, 11 T cell receptor beta chains from the same sample are listed, as sequenced in a study of T cells in Graves' hyperthyroidism and ophthalmopathy. RNA transcripts were the template for amplifying TCR beta CDR3 regions. The TCR CDR3 first-round RT-PCR relied on the HTBI primer set. TCRdb re-derived calls from the multiplex PCR reads in MiXCR, one entry per CDR3 protein. The sample comprises roughly 400,000 distinct CDR3 sequences, 11% to 15% of which are singletons, and around 30% rests with the top ten. Sequencing was performed on blood. These receptors all come from a man over 45 with Graves' ophthalmopathy.

The rearrangement links TRBV29-1 to TRBJ2-4; D assignment may be TRBD1 or TRBD2 (5 bases each). This CDR3 is 14 amino acids long. Germline assignment: CDR1 SQVTM and CDR2 ANQGSEA. The V and J ends lost 5 bases and 9 bases respectively, with 20 bases between them. The CDR3 nucleotides read TGCAGCGTTACCCCCAGTTTGGGGGACGGCATTCAGTACTTC. Amino acids: CSVTPSLGDGIQYF. The variable domain in full, completed from reference TRBV29-1 and TRBJ2-4, reads SAVISQKPSRDICQRGTSLTIQCQVDSQVTMMFWYRQQPGQSLTLIATANQGSEATYESGFVIDKFPISRPNLTFSTLTVSNMSPEDSSIYLCSVTPSLGDGIQYFGAGTRLSVL.

This clonotype has a count of ten or more. J is TRBJ2-7 and V is TRBV7-9; possibly TRBD2 for D (5 bases). Trimming took 4 bases from V and 5 from J, leaving 15 bases between them. CDR1 and CDR2 from the germline V gene are SEHNR and FQNEAQ (reference sequence). The CDR3 consists of 14 residues. This CDR3 reads CASSSPPEVNEQYF. Written as DNA, the CDR3 is TGTGCCAGCAGCTCCCCTCCGGAGGTGAACGAGCAGTACTTC.

This clonotype was seen ten or more times. The CDR3 loop is CASSLVSGRSNEQFF. The CDR3 nucleotides read TGTGCCAGCAGCTTAGTTAGCGGGAGATCAAATGAGCAGTTCTTC. J is TRBJ2-1 and V is TRBV7-3; TRBD2 matches at 9 bases. The junction had 6 bases not matched to a gene; V was cut back by 2 bases and J by 7 bases. Germline lookup yields CDR1 SGHTA and CDR2 FQGTGA. The CDR3 sequence is 15 residues long.

V is TRBV12-3 or TRBV12-4 and J is TRBJ2-7; D is uncertain. The V end was cut by 3 bases, the J end by 4 bases, with 13 bases between. CDR3 length: 14 residues. Here the CDR3 reads CASSFRGRLYEQYF. In nucleotides, the CDR3 is TGTGCCAGCAGTTTCCGAGGCAGGCTGTACGAGCAGTACTTC.

This clonotype was seen many times. This sequence joins TRBV12-3 or TRBV12-4 and TRBJ2-1, with 11 bases lining up with TRBD2. The length of the CDR3 is 16 residues. Trimming at V came to 2 bases and at J to 4 bases, leaving 4 bases not matched to a gene. CDR3 bases: TGTGCCAGCAGTTTAAAGGGACTAGCGGCTTACAATGAGCAGTTCTTC. Translating gives CASSLKGLAAYNEQFF.

This clonotype was counted at least ten times. This chain joins TRBV9 and TRBJ2-2; TRBD1 matches at 7 bases. Germline CDR1 is SGDLS and CDR2 is YYNGEE. The J segment lost 4 bases and the V segment lost 3 bases, leaving 3 bases of the junction unmatched. There are 14 residues in the CDR3. CDR3 in amino acids: CASSGTGSTGELFF. CDR3 DNA sequence: TGTGCCAGCAGCGGGACAGGATCCACCGGGGAGCTGTTTTTT.

In this sample, this clonotype turned up a few times. The chain is built from TRBV9 and TRBJ2-5, with D possibly matching TRBD2 (5 bases). The CDR3 totals 15 residues. CDR1 and CDR2 (germline): SGDLS, YYNGEE. V dropped 3 bases and J dropped 2 bases, with 14 bases sitting between them. The CDR3 loop is CASSASSLGQETQYF. Here the CDR3 DNA reads TGTGCCAGCAGCGCATCTAGCTTGGGTCAAGAGACCCAGTACTTC. The full variable domain, in which reference TRBV9 and TRBJ2-5 provide the parts outside the CDR3, is DSGVTQTPKHLITATGQRVTLRCSPRSGDLSVYWYQQSLDQGLQFLIQYYNGEERAKGNILERFSAQQFPDLHSELNLSSLELGDSALYFCASSASSLGQETQYFGPGTRLLVL.

V is TRBV7-9 and J is TRBJ2-3; either TRBD1 or TRBD2 may fit D (5 bases each). Trimming cost V 3 bases and J 5 bases, with 9 bases left between them. CDR3 length: 13 amino acids. Per the germline V gene, CDR1 is SEHNR and CDR2 is FQNEAQ (reference sequence). Here the CDR3 DNA reads TGTGCCAGCAGCTTTGGGGGTAGAGATACGCAGTATTTT. Residues: CASSFGGRDTQYF.

With regard to this clonotype: An end of the junction does not agree with germline; a read error may underlie this. The chain links TRBV10-3 to TRBJ2-5; D gene uncertain. Per the germline V gene, CDR1 is ENHRY and CDR2 is SYGVKD. This CDR3 is built from 14 residues. The CDR3 here is CAISEDGFQEAQYF. The CDR3 DNA reads as TGTGCCATCAGTGAGGACGGATTCCAAGAGGCCCAGTACTTC.

At least ten counts were recorded for this clonotype. This chain uses TRBV3-1 with TRBJ2-7; a weak D match, TRBD1 (5 bases). This CDR3 contains 13 residues. With 0 bases removed from V and 9 bases from J, the gap between germline ends came to 12 bases. The germline gives CDR1 LGHDT, CDR2 YNNKEL (reference sequence). CDR3 DNA: TGTGCCAGCAGCCAAGATGATTTAAGGGGGCAGTACTTC. Translating gives CASSQDDLRGQYF.

This clonotype was detected ten times or more. The chain combines TRBV6-1 with TRBJ2-3; no definite D call. The CDR3 is 13 amino acids. V lost 0 bases, J lost 7 bases, and 8 bases lay in between. Germline V gene data show CDR1 as MNHNS and CDR2 as SASEGT. The CDR3, as DNA: TGTGCCAGCAGTGAAGCGCTTATGAATACGCAGTATTTT. Protein: CASSEALMNTQYF.